Below, one T cell receptor beta chain is given with its context. These data belong to a study of blood T cell repertoires in COVID-19. Looking at the study overall: COVID-19 samples collected from the United States, Italy and Spain covered acute and convalescent phases.

Per the original methods: Researchers report that nucleated cell counts were estimated from reference gene primer amplification. Repertoires were generated with immunoSEQ multiplex PCR, while TCRdb's copy carries only in-frame clones and drops some. That table furnishes V, J and clone size, whereas the DNA furnished D and trimming. Of roughly 53,000 clones listed, roughly 80% were seen once; the top ten hold around 2.7%. V was cut by 5 bases and J by 8 bases, with 18 bases left in between. Germline-derived CDR1 and CDR2 are SQVTM and ANQGSEA. The CDR3 loop spans 13 amino acids. The TCR was taken from a man aged 45-60 years with acute or convalescent COVID-19. The chain couples TRBV29-1 to TRBJ1-2, with D unresolved. The sample comprised peripheral blood. CDR3 in amino acids: CSVLPGMSGGYTF. CDR3 in DNA: TGCAGCGTTCTTCCGGGAATGAGCGGAGGCTACACCTTC.